These T cell receptor beta chains were read from a single sample in a study of blood T cell repertoires in COVID-19. Profiled with immunoSEQ multiplex PCR; TCRdb holds only in-frame clones, not every one. The sample records 97,000 or so clones, about 90% being singletons. The sample comprised peripheral blood. Source of these receptors: a man aged 45-65 years with active COVID-19. Each CDR3 is given with its conserved first and last residue. The D gene is left open where the match is weak. Size values are once, few and many counts, or a class for expanded clones, and some rows have none.

d_call j_call clone_size v_call cdr3_aa cdr3_nt
NA TRBJ1-2 NA TRBV7-6 CASSYGLQGSNGYTF TGTGCCAGCAGCTATGGATTACAGGGATCTAATGGCTACACCTTC
NA TRBJ1-5 NA TRBV6-5 CASSLTQGQPQHF TGTGCCAGCAGTCTCACTCAGGGACAGCCCCAGCATTTT
TRBD1 TRBJ2-1 NA TRBV28 CASSISGTGGAEQFF TGTGCCAGCAGCATCTCCGGGACAGGGGGCGCCGAGCAGTTCTTC
TRBD2 TRBJ2-3 NA TRBV7-2 CASSLYLRSGGTDTQYF TGTGCCAGCAGCTTATATCTTCGTAGCGGGGGGACAGATACGCAGTATTTT
TRBD1 TRBJ1-1 NA TRBV18 CASSRQGAGNTEAFF TGTGCCAGCTCTCGACAGGGGGCGGGGAACACTGAAGCTTTCTTT
NA TRBJ2-7 NA TRBV12-2 CASRLTGLADSYEQYF TGTGCAAGTCGCTTAACTGGACTAGCGGACTCCTACGAGCAGTACTTC
TRBD1 TRBJ1-2 NA TRBV6-5 CASIKQGAGGYTF TGTGCCAGCATTAAACAGGGGGCCGGTGGCTACACCTTC
NA TRBJ2-3 NA TRBV7-3 CASSFSGGTDTQYF TGTGCCAGCAGCTTTTCGGGGGGCACAGATACGCAGTATTTT
NA TRBJ1-6 NA TRBV25-1 CASSLGGRGRSPLHF TGTGCCAGCAGCCTAGGGGGACGGGGAAGATCACCCCTCCACTTT
TRBD2 TRBJ2-7 once TRBV5-1 CASSVERIRVGGGLYEQYF TGCGCCAGCAGCGTCGAACGAATCAGGGTGGGCGGGGGATTGTACGAGCAGTACTTC
NA TRBJ1-2 few TRBV7-2 CASSLGVGTYGYTF TGTGCCAGCAGCTTAGGGGTAGGGACATACGGCTACACCTTC
NA TRBJ2-5 NA TRBV19 CASSIVPGRETQYF TGTGCCAGTAGTATAGTTCCAGGGCGGGAGACCCAGTACTTC
NA TRBJ1-2 NA TRBV6-7 CASSPTAQGSNGYTF TGTGCCAGCAGTCCTACTGCCCAGGGCTCCAATGGCTACACCTTC
TRBD1 TRBJ1-6 NA TRBV9 CASSVEGQNNSPLHF TGTGCCAGCAGCGTAGAGGGACAGAATAATTCACCCCTCCACTTT
NA TRBJ1-2 few TRBV2 CASRDSGYIYGYTF TGTGCCAGCAGAGATTCAGGGTATATCTATGGCTACACCTTC
NA TRBJ1-1 NA TRBV7-9 CASSLARGEAFF TGTGCCAGCAGCTTAGCGCGCGGGGAAGCTTTCTTT
NA TRBJ2-1 once TRBV7-9 CASSLGNGGEDEQFF TGTGCCAGCAGCTTAGGGAATGGGGGCGAGGATGAGCAGTTCTTC
NA TRBJ2-1 NA TRBV19 CASSIGTAFSYNEQFF TGTGCCAGTAGTATAGGGACAGCCTTTTCCTACAATGAGCAGTTCTTC
NA TRBJ2-2 NA TRBV9 CASSAIRGNTGELFF TGTGCCAGCAGCGCCATCCGAGGGAACACCGGGGAGCTGTTTTTT
NA TRBJ1-4 NA TRBV6-5 CASTGGEKLFF TGTGCCAGCACCGGCGGTGAAAAACTGTTTTTT
NA TRBJ1-4 NA TRBV6-6 CASSTPGLSRGKLFF TGTGCCAGCAGCACGCCGGGACTCTCGAGGGGAAAACTGTTTTTT
TRBD1 TRBJ2-3 NA TRBV11-2 CASSSTQGGIGTQYF TGTGCCAGCAGCTCGACACAGGGGGGCATTGGTACGCAGTATTTT
NA TRBJ2-1 NA TRBV30 CAWSRDQGVNEQFF TGTGCCTGGAGTCGTGATCAGGGTGTCAATGAGCAGTTCTTC
NA TRBJ2-5 NA TRBV7-9 CASSRSVGAGTATQYF TGTGCCAGCAGCCGTTCTGTCGGTGCGGGGACTGCGACCCAGTACTTC
NA TRBJ1-5 NA TRBV12-3/TRBV12-4 CASSFQGRQPQHF TGTGCCAGCAGTTTTCAGGGCCGACAGCCCCAGCATTTT
TRBD2 TRBJ2-1 NA TRBV5-1 CASSPGGPYDEQFF TGCGCCAGCAGCCCGGGGGGGCCCTACGATGAGCAGTTCTTC
NA TRBJ2-1 NA TRBV7-9 CASSTGYNEQFF TGTGCCAGCAGCACAGGGTACAATGAGCAGTTCTTC
TRBD1 TRBJ1-2 NA TRBV19 CASRISTGGPGYTF TGTGCCAGTAGAATCTCGACAGGGGGGCCTGGCTACACCTTC
NA TRBJ1-4 NA TRBV19 CASSSRGGVSSNEKLFF TGTGCCAGTAGTTCTCGGGGGGGGGTATCGTCTAATGAAAAACTGTTTTTT
NA TRBJ2-5 NA TRBV4-1 CASSRPGALYQETQYF TGCGCCAGCAGCCGACCAGGGGCTCTGTACCAAGAGACCCAGTACTTC
NA TRBJ1-6 NA TRBV6-5 CASSTFGQGSSPLHF TGTGCCAGCAGCACTTTTGGTCAGGGCAGTTCACCCCTCCACTTT
TRBD2 TRBJ2-5 NA TRBV6-6 CASSYPGGWETQYF TGTGCCAGCAGTTACCCGGGGGGTTGGGAGACCCAGTACTTC
NA TRBJ2-3 NA TRBV6-5 CASSYWGGGGTDTQYF TGTGCCAGCAGTTACTGGGGAGGCGGGGGCACAGATACGCAGTATTTT
TRBD2 TRBJ2-3 NA TRBV24-1 CATSDGGVGRDTQYF TGTGCCACCAGTGATGGAGGAGTCGGGAGGGATACGCAGTATTTT
NA TRBJ1-5 NA TRBV25-1 CASSPGQPQHF TGTGCCAGCAGTCCGGGTCAGCCCCAGCATTTT
TRBD1 TRBJ1-1 once TRBV5-6 CASSLGQGTHTEAFF TGTGCCAGCAGCTTGGGACAGGGTACACACACTGAAGCTTTCTTT
NA TRBJ2-2 NA TRBV5-1 CASSLQGRANTGELFF TGCGCCAGCAGCCTGCAGGGGAGAGCGAACACCGGGGAGCTGTTTTTT
TRBD1 TRBJ1-2 few TRBV23-1 CASSPTGQGDYGYTF TGCGCCAGCAGTCCTACCGGACAGGGGGACTATGGCTACACCTTC
NA TRBJ2-3 NA TRBV19 CASSPSGRGRTDTQYF TGTGCCAGTAGTCCCTCCGGGCGGGGCCGCACAGATACGCAGTATTTT
NA TRBJ1-1 NA TRBV30 CAWMPQTLNTEAFF TGTGCCTGGATGCCCCAAACTCTGAACACTGAAGCTTTCTTT